This T cell receptor (beta chain) appears in the sequencing data of a study of OX40 agonist ivuxolimab in advanced cancers. Study overall: Three patients responded partially, comprising one with hepatocellular carcinoma and two with cutaneous melanoma.

The V gene's germline CDR1 is SGHDT and CDR2 YYEEEE. The ends were cut back, 0 bases at V and 7 bases at J, with 23 bases in the middle. The CDR3 sequence is 19 residues long. The table came from immunoSEQ multiplex PCR; TCRdb's copy has only in-frame clones and leaves some out. The sample consists of around 35,000 clones, less than 80% of them appearing once. The sequence was collected from an adult with an advanced solid tumor such as melanoma, head and neck, liver or kidney cancer. Source: CD4+ or CD8+ T cells sorted from blood, taken in a trial of the OX40 agonist ivuxolimab. The chain is built from TRBV5-6 and TRBJ1-6; possible D gene TRBD1, 6 bases. CDR3 residues: CASSLGSVGGTYSNSPLHF. CDR3 in DNA: TGTGCCAGCAGCTTGGGAAGCGTCGGAGGGACATATTCCAATTCACCCCTCCACTTT.